This T cell receptor beta chain was sequenced in a study of radiotherapy plus CTLA-4 blockade in lung cancer. Some clones are missing from TCRdb's copy, which holds only in-frame ones; the method was immunoSEQ multiplex PCR. The sample contains 11,000 to 15,000 clones, around 87% of which appear only once. Germline V gene lookup returns CDR1 LNHDA and CDR2 SQIVND (reference sequence). The length of the CDR3 is 15 residues. Trimming took off 3 bases at V and 0 bases at J, with 9 bases between the two ends. This material consisted of peripheral blood, taken from a patient treated with radiotherapy plus ipilimumab. This clonotype originated in a human donor with non-small cell lung cancer that progressed on radiotherapy plus ipilimumab. Some clones in this sample may be carry-over from other donors' samples. This sequence joins TRBV19 and TRBJ1-3; D call uncertain. The CDR3 nucleotides are TGTGCCAGTAGTATTCTGGAGAGCTCTGGAAACACCATATATTTT. It specifies CASSILESSGNTIYF.